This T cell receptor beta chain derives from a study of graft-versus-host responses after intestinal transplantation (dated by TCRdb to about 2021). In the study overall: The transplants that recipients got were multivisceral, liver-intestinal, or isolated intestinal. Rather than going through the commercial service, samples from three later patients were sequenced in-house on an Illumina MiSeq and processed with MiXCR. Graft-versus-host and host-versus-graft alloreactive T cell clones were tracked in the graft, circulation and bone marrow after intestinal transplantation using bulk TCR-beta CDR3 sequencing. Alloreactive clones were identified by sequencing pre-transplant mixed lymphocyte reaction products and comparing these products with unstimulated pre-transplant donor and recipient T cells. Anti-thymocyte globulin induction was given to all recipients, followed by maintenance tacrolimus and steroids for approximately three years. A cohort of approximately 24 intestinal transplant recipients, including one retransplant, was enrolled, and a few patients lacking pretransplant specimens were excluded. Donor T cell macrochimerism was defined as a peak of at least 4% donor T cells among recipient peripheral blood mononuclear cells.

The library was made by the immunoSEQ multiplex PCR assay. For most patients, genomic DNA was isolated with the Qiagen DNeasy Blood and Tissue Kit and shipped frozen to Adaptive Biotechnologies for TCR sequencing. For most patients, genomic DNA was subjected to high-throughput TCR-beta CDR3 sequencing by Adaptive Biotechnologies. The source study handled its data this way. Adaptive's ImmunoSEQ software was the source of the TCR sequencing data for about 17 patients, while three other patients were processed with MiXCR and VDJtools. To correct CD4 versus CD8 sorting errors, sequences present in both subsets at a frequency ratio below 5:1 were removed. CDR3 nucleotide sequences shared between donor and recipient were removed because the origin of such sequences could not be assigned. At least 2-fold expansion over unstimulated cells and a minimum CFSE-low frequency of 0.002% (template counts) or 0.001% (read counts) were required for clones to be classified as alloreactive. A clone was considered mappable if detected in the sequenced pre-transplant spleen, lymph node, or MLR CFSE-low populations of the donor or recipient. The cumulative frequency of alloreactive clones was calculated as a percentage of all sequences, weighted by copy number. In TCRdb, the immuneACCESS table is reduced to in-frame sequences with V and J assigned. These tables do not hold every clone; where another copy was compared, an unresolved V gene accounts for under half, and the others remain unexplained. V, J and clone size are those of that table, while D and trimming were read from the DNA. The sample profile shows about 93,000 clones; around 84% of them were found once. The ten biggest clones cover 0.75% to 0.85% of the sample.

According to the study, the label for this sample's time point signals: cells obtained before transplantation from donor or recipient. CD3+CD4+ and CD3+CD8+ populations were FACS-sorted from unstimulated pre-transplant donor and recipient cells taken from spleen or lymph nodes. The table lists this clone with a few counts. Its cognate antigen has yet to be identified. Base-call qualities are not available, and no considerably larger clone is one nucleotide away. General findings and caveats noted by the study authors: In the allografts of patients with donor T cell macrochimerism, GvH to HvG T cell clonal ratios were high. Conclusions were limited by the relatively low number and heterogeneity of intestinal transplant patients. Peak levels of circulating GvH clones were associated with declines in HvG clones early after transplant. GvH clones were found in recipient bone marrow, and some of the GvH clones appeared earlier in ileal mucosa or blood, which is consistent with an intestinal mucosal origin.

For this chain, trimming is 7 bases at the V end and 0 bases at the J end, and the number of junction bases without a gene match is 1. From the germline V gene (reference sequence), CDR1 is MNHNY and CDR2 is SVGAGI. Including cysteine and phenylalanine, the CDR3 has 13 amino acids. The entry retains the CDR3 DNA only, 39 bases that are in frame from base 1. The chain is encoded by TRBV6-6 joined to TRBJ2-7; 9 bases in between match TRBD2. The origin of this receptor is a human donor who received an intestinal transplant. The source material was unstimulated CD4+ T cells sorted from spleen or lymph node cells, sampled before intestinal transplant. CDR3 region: CASKAGGSYEQYF. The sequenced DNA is TGTGCCAGCAAAGCGGGGGGCTCCTACGAGCAGTACTTC.